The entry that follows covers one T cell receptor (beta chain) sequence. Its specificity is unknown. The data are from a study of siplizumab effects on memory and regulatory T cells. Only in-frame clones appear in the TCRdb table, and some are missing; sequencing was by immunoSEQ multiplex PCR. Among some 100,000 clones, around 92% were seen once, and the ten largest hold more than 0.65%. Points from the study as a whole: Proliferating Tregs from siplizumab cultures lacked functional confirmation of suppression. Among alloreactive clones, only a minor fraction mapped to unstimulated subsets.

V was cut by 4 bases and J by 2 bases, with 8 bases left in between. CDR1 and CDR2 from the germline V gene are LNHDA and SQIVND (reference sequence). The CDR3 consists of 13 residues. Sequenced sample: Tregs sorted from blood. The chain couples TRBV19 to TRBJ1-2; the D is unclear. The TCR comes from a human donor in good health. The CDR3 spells CASSREQNYGYTF. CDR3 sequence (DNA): TGTGCCAGTAGTAGGGAACAGAACTATGGCTACACCTTC. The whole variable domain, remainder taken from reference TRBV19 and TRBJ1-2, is DGGITQSPKYLFRKEGQNVTLSCEQNLNHDAMYWYRQDPGQGLRLIYYSQIVNDFQKGDIAEGYSVSREKKESFPLTVTSAQKNPTAFYLCASSREQNYGYTFGSGTRLTVV.